The following is a TCR beta chain sequence with its context. The antigen is unknown. The study based diagnoses on clinical symptoms, serum thyroxine and TRAb, thyroid ultrasound and orbital computed tomography. This sample was included in a study of T cells in Graves' hyperthyroidism and ophthalmopathy. Template material for amplifying TCR beta CDR3 regions consisted of RNA transcripts. The study used the HTBI primer set for a first-round RT-PCR of the TCR CDR3. TCRdb re-called the multiplex PCR reads with MiXCR, one entry per CDR3 protein. The table has around 690,000 distinct CDR3 sequences, about 18% seen once; the top ten hold 15% to 18%. J was trimmed by 2 bases and V by 4 bases; bases with no gene match: 6. The CDR3 is 15 amino acids. CDR1 and CDR2 from the germline V gene are LGHNA and YSLEER. Overall study results and limits: In blood, most of the thyroid clonotypes expanded above 0.001 were also present.

This rearrangement joins TRBV4-3 to TRBJ2-7, with 9 bases lining up with TRBD1. The sequence came from a man in his fifties or sixties with Graves' hyperthyroidism. Sequencing input: blood. Here the CDR3 DNA reads TGCGCCAGCAGCCCAGGACAGGGGTCACCCTACGAGCAGTACTTC. Its protein product is CASSPGQGSPYEQYF.